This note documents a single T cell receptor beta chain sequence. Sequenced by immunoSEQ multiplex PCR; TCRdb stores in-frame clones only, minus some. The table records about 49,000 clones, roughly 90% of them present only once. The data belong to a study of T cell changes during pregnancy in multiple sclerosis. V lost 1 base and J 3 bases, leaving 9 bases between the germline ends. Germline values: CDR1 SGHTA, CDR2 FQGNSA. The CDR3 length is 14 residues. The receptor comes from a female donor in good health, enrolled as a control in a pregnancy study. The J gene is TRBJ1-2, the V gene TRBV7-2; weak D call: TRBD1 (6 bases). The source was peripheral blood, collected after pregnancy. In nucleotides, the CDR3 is TGTGCCAGCAGCTTAGACAGGGTAGACTATGGCTACACCTTC. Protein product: CASSLDRVDYGYTF.